This TCR beta chain was profiled in a study of shared clonotypes between healthy human individuals. The data were produced by immunoSEQ multiplex PCR, yet TCRdb's version contains in-frame clones alone and is incomplete. Altogether over a million clones are present, approximately 98% being singletons, with the ten largest covering 0.4% to 0.55%. Input material: naive CD4+ T cells sorted from blood. Subset defined: CD45RA+ positively selected. This TCR was sampled from a man aged 25 to 40 in good health.

DNA for the CDR3: TGTGCCAGCAGTCTACCGACAGGGTCTGCGGAGACCCAGTACTTC. As protein: CASSLPTGSAETQYF. This chain joins TRBV28 and TRBJ2-5; 7 positions agree with TRBD1. The J segment lost 5 bases and the V segment lost 5 bases, leaving 11 bases of the junction unmatched. CDR3 length: 15 amino acids. Germline V gene lookup returns CDR1 MDHEN and CDR2 SYDVKM.